The 32 T cell receptor beta chains presented below share a single source sample, sequenced in a study of blood T cells in healthy people across ages. The authors ran a second PCR of about 6 to 12 cycles using a sample-barcoded 5' primer and a J-beta primer mix. From the 5' RACE reads, TCRdb called clonotypes with MiXCR, one entry per CDR3 protein. This sample has roughly 2 million distinct CDR3 sequences, with just under 50% found just once. Sequenced input: blood. All receptors come from a woman aged 40 to 55 in good health.

The V gene is TRBV15, the J gene TRBJ1-2; TRBD1 might be the D (5 bases). V dropped 1 base and J dropped 5 bases, with 11 bases sitting between them. Looked up from germline, CDR1 is LNHNV and CDR2 is YYDKDF (reference sequence). CDR3 size: 14 residues. Written as DNA, the CDR3 is TGTGCCACCAGCAGAGGGACACCAGTTTATGGCTACACCTTC. This gives the protein CATSRGTPVYGYTF.

The genes are TRBV6-5 and TRBJ1-1; 7 bases are shared with TRBD1. The ends lost 7 bases at V and 5 bases at J; junction bases unmatched: 13. This CDR3 is 15 amino acids long. CDR1 is MNHEY, CDR2 SVGAGI, per germline. The CDR3 region is CASTPVEGAGTEAFF. CDR3 DNA sequence: TGTGCCAGCACCCCCGTGGAGGGGGCGGGTACTGAAGCTTTCTTT.

This clonotype was detected only a few times. V is TRBV27 and J is TRBJ2-3; perhaps D is TRBD1 or TRBD2 (5 bases each). There are 13 residues in the CDR3. The V and J ends lost 6 bases and 9 bases respectively, with 16 bases between them. Germline-derived CDR1 and CDR2 are MNHEY and SMNVEV (reference sequence). CDR3 region: CASSAGDRQTQYF. CDR3 nucleotides: TGTGCCAGCAGCGCCGGGGACCGTCAGACGCAGTATTTT.

This clonotype appeared a few times. This CDR3 is CASSSDVAYEQYF. The CDR3, as DNA: TGTGCCAGCAGTTCGGACGTAGCCTACGAGCAGTACTTC. V usage is TRBV12-3 or TRBV12-4 and J usage is TRBJ2-4; D gene uncertain. The last part of the DNA fits TRBJ2-7 better; the J call may be wrong. The CDR3 length is 13 residues.

The chain carries TRBV9 and TRBJ2-3; 7 nucleotides line up with TRBD1. Trimming at V came to 3 bases and at J to 5 bases, leaving 9 bases not matched to a gene. Germline assignment: CDR1 SGDLS and CDR2 YYNGEE. This CDR3 comprises 15 residues. The CDR3 protein is CASSAQTGLVDTQYF. The CDR3 DNA is TGTGCCAGCAGCGCCCAGACAGGGTTGGTAGATACGCAGTATTTT.

V usage is TRBV27 and J usage is TRBJ1-1; 7 bases are a match to TRBD1. This CDR3 is built from 17 residues. Trimming took 3 bases from V and 1 from J; bases not matched to a gene: 11. Germline V gives CDR1 MNHEY, CDR2 SMNVEV (reference sequence). DNA of the CDR3: TGTGCCAGCAGTTTTGAGGGGAGGAGACAGGGGAACACTGAAGCTTTCTTT. It specifies CASSFEGRRQGNTEAFF.

V and J are TRBV20-1 and TRBJ1-6, with 10 bases aligning to TRBD1. CDR3 length: 15 residues. Germline V gives CDR1 DFQATT, CDR2 SNEGSKA (reference sequence). J was trimmed by 12 bases and V by 6 bases; bases with no gene match: 14. The CDR3 nucleotides read TGCAGTGCCGGTGGCCCCGGGACAGGGGTTCGACCCCTCCACTTT. Amino acids: CSAGGPGTGVRPLHF.

V and J are TRBV7-2 and TRBJ1-2; the match to TRBD1 covers 10 bases. Trimming cost V 5 bases and J 8 bases; bases outside gene matches: 8. This CDR3 is 14 amino acids long. Germline lookup yields CDR1 SGHTA and CDR2 FQGNSA. CDR3 amino acids: CASSPDRGRDGYTF. CDR3 DNA: TGTGCCAGCAGCCCCGACAGGGGGCGCGACGGCTACACCTTC.

The chain has TRBV12-3 or TRBV12-4 and TRBJ1-6; D might be TRBD1 (5 bases). With 6 bases removed from V and 12 bases from J, the gap between germline ends came to 12 bases. CDR3 size: 12 residues. The CDR3 sequence: CASRETGLPLHF. As DNA, the CDR3 is TGTGCCAGCAGAGAAACAGGCCTACCCCTCCACTTT.

V is TRBV3-1 and J is TRBJ2-5, with a weak D call TRBD2 (5 bases). Germline CDR1 is LGHDT and CDR2 is YNNKEL (reference sequence). V lost 3 bases and J lost 5, with 13 bases in between. This CDR3 comprises 14 residues. This CDR3 reads CASSHRTGAETQYF. DNA of the CDR3: TGTGCCAGCAGCCATCGGACTGGTGCCGAGACCCAGTACTTC.

This clonotype was observed a handful of times. The chain combines TRBV24-1 with TRBJ2-3, with 8 bases matching TRBD1. The V gene's germline CDR1 is KGHDR and CDR2 SFDVKD. Germline trimming cut 7 bases from V and 5 bases from J; bases unmatched to any gene: 13. The CDR3 consists of 16 residues. The CDR3 loop reads CATSPRRQGFGDTQYF. Written as DNA, the CDR3 is TGTGCCACCAGCCCTCGCCGACAGGGGTTTGGAGATACGCAGTATTTT.

A remark on this clonotype: Being one base from a much bigger clone, this may be a read error. CDR3 bases: TGCAGCGTTGGGCACGGCAATCAGCCCCAGCATTTT. Translating it yields CSVGHGNQPQHF. The chain employs TRBV29-1 and TRBJ1-5; D unresolved. Trimming left V 4 bases short and J 2 bases short, with 6 bases between. This CDR3 spans 12 amino acids. Germline lookup yields CDR1 SQVTM and CDR2 ANQGSEA. The full variable domain, its missing parts supplied by reference TRBV29-1 and TRBJ1-5, is SAVISQKPSRDICQRGTSLTIQCQVDSQVTMMFWYRQQPGQSLTLIATANQGSEATYESGFVIDKFPISRPNLTFSTLTVSNMSPEDSSIYLCSVGHGNQPQHFGDGTRLSIL.

V is TRBV20-1 and J is TRBJ2-1; TRBD1 matches at 7 bases. This CDR3 comprises 14 residues. Germline CDR1 DFQATT, CDR2 SNEGSKA (reference sequence). The ends lost 3 bases at V and 6 bases at J; junction bases unmatched: 8. CDR3 region: CSASDRVSSNEQFF. The CDR3 coding sequence is TGCAGTGCTAGCGACAGGGTTTCGTCCAATGAGCAGTTCTTC.

This clonotype was seen a few times. This chain uses TRBV24-1 with TRBJ2-5; TRBD2 matches 7 bases. Germline loops: CDR1 KGHDR, CDR2 SFDVKD. V lost 5 bases and J lost 2; bases outside the gene matches: 13. The CDR3 has 17 residues. CDR3 residues: CATSGDSGRTLQETQYF. The CDR3 DNA sequence: TGTGCCACCAGTGGAGATAGCGGGCGAACCTTGCAAGAGACCCAGTACTTC.

The V call is TRBV20-1, the J call TRBJ1-2; 9 bases match TRBD1. CDR1 DFQATT and CDR2 SNEGSKA come from the germline V gene (reference sequence). The CDR3 sequence is 14 residues long. The V segment lost 5 bases and the J segment 7 bases; nucleotides outside the gene matches: 11. CDR3 coding DNA: TGCAGTGCTTTTCGCGGGACAGGGAGTGGTGGCTACACCTTC. This sequence encodes CSAFRGTGSGGYTF.

This clonotype has a single count. The chain joins TRBV19 to TRBJ1-2; no definite D call. Trimming took 7 bases from V and 4 from J, leaving 13 bases between them. Germline-derived CDR1 and CDR2 are LNHDA and SQIVND (reference sequence). The CDR3 spans 13 residues. The DNA for the CDR3 is TGTGCCAGTACTCCAAGGACGGGCTATGGCTACACCTTC. Amino acids: CASTPRTGYGYTF.

This chain connects TRBV12-3 or TRBV12-4 to TRBJ2-1, with TRBD2 matching 15 bases. The CDR3 covers 17 residues. After removal of 6 bases from V and 6 bases from J, the junction contained 9 bases not matched to a gene. The CDR3 DNA sequence: TGTGCCAGCAGCCCTGGGACTAGCGGGGGGCCGGGCAATGAGCAGTTCTTC. Translated: CASSPGTSGGPGNEQFF.

The genes are TRBV25-1 and TRBJ2-3; D is possibly TRBD2 (7 bases). With 3 bases removed from V and 1 base from J, the gap between germline ends came to 14 bases. The CDR3 extends over 16 amino acids. Germline assignment: CDR1 MGHDK and CDR2 SYGVNS. CDR3 region: CASSEIKGGGTDTQYF. The DNA for the CDR3 is TGTGCCAGCAGTGAGATAAAAGGGGGGGGCACAGATACGCAGTATTTT. Supplemented by reference TRBV25-1 and TRBJ2-3, the full variable domain reads EADIYQTPRYLVIGTGKKITLECSQTMGHDKMYWYQQDPGMELHLIHYSYGVNSTEKGDLSSESTVSRIRTEHFPLTLESARPSHTSQYLCASSEIKGGGTDTQYFGPGTRLTVL.

In this sample, this clonotype turned up a few times. The V and J genes are TRBV7-6 and TRBJ2-1, with no clear D. Per germline, CDR1 SGHVS and CDR2 FNYEAQ. Trimming took 5 bases from V and 9 from J, leaving 11 bases between them. This CDR3 comprises 12 residues. The CDR3 here is CASSQLLTEQFF. In DNA form, the CDR3 reads TGTGCCAGCAGCCAACTACTTACTGAGCAGTTCTTC.

This clonotype was seen more than once but under ten times. This chain connects TRBV20-1 to TRBJ2-5, with D possibly matching TRBD2 (5 bases). Germline loops: CDR1 DFQATT, CDR2 SNEGSKA (reference sequence). CDR3 length: 15 amino acids. V lost 0 bases to trimming and J lost 2 bases, with 13 bases between them. The CDR3 coding sequence is TGCAGTGCTAGAGATCGAAAGGTAGCGCAAGAGACCCAGTACTTC. Translation: CSARDRKVAQETQYF.

The chain combines TRBV5-1 with TRBJ2-7; possible D gene TRBD1, 6 bases. There are 14 residues in the CDR3. V was shortened by 4 bases and J by 2 bases, with 13 bases between the two germline ends. Germline V CDR1 and CDR2: SGHRS, YFSETQ. CDR3 amino acids: CASSNGQYTYEQYF. CDR3 coding DNA: TGCGCCAGCAGCAACGGACAGTACACCTACGAGCAGTACTTC.

V gene TRBV4-1 combines with J gene TRBJ1-5; D is ambiguous. The V end lost 0 bases, the J end lost 5 bases, and 8 bases lay between the germline ends. Germline lookup yields CDR1 MGHRA and CDR2 YSYEKL. CDR3 size: 14 residues. The CDR3: CASSQEAGYQPQHF. DNA of the CDR3: TGCGCCAGCAGCCAAGAAGCAGGATATCAGCCCCAGCATTTT.

As DNA, the CDR3 is TGTGCCAGCAGTTTATTTCCCCTTTTACGATCTAGCGGGGAGCGCACAGATACGCAGTATTTT. Its protein product is CASSLFPLLRSSGERTDTQYF. The rearrangement uses TRBV27 and TRBJ2-3; 9 bases map to TRBD2. Germline loops: CDR1 MNHEY, CDR2 SMNVEV (reference sequence). The CDR3 runs 21 residues. V was clipped by 1 base and J by 1 base; unmatched bases: 18.

V and J are TRBV6-2 or TRBV6-3 and TRBJ2-7; perhaps D is TRBD1 or TRBD2 (6 bases each). The CDR3 is 15 residues long. V was shortened by 0 bases and J by 2 bases, with 11 bases between the two germline ends. CDR1 is MNHEY, CDR2 SVGEGT, per germline. CDR3 residues: CASSYSLGGTYEQYF. CDR3 DNA sequence: TGTGCCAGCAGTTACTCGTTGGGGGGCACCTACGAGCAGTACTTC.

This rearrangement joins TRBV28 to TRBJ2-5, with 10 bases aligning to TRBD1. V gave up 6 bases and J gave up 3 bases; unmatched junction bases: 7. From germline, CDR1 is MDHEN and CDR2 SYDVKM. The CDR3 extends over 15 amino acids. CDR3 nucleotides: TGTGCCAGCAGCCGAGCGACAGGGGGCGAAGAGACCCAGTACTTC. This translates into CASSRATGGEETQYF.

This chain links TRBV7-9 with TRBJ2-1; 10 bases agree with TRBD2. CDR1 is SEHNR, CDR2 FQNEAQ, per germline (reference sequence). This CDR3 has 18 amino acids. Trimming cost V 0 bases and J 4 bases; bases outside gene matches: 9. Here the CDR3 DNA reads TGTGCCAGCAGCTTAGCGCTCCAAGCGGGGGGGATGTACAATGAGCAGTTCTTC. Encoded protein: CASSLALQAGGMYNEQFF.

This clonotype was seen at least ten times. V usage is TRBV3-1 and J usage is TRBJ2-5, with D possibly being TRBD1 or TRBD2 (5 bases each). CDR1 and CDR2 from the germline V gene are LGHDT and YNNKEL (reference sequence). CDR3 size: 14 residues. The V and J ends lost 1 base and 1 base respectively, with 7 bases between them. In DNA form, the CDR3 reads TGTGCCAGCAGCCAAGCGGGGCCCCAAGAGACCCAGTACTTC. This sequence encodes CASSQAGPQETQYF.

This clonotype showed up just a few times. V usage is TRBV6-2 or TRBV6-3 and J usage is TRBJ2-1; D gene unclear. Trimming stripped 3 bases from V and 0 bases from J, with 12 bases between. Germline-derived CDR1 and CDR2 are MNHEY and SVGEGT. CDR3 length: 16 residues. The CDR3 reads CASSYGSARSYNEQFF. The CDR3 DNA sequence: TGTGCCAGCAGTTATGGAAGCGCACGCTCCTACAATGAGCAGTTCTTC.

This clonotype has more than one count but fewer than ten. The V call is TRBV9, the J call TRBJ2-7; the D is unclear. Between the trimmed V and J ends, which lost 0 bases and 3 bases, there was a span of 10 bases. Germline-derived CDR1 and CDR2 are SGDLS and YYNGEE. The CDR3 is 14 residues long. The CDR3 DNA reads TGTGCCAGCAGCGTAGCTCCACAGAACTACGAGCAGTACTTC. It codes for CASSVAPQNYEQYF.

The chain employs TRBV7-9 and TRBJ2-3, with TRBD1 identical over 9 bases. CDR1 is SEHNR, CDR2 FQNEAQ, per germline (reference sequence). The CDR3 has 16 residues. With V trimmed by 4 bases and J by 2 bases, 7 bases remained unmatched. The CDR3 DNA reads TGTGCCAGCAGCTCGCAGACAGGGGGTTACACAGATACGCAGTATTTT. Encoded protein: CASSSQTGGYTDTQYF.

The chain recombines TRBV5-6 with TRBJ2-6; D gene uncertain. The CDR3 spans 15 residues. V gave up 2 bases and J gave up 4 bases, with 10 bases separating them. The germline CDR1 and CDR2 sequences are SGHDT and YYEEEE. As DNA, the CDR3 is TGTGCCAGCAGCTTCGGTCTCGACGGGGCCAACGTCCTGACTTTC. Encoded protein: CASSFGLDGANVLTF.

The V call is TRBV7-2, the J call TRBJ1-2; D gene uncertain. Germline assignment: CDR1 SGHTA and CDR2 FQGNSA. The CDR3 extends over 15 amino acids. V was clipped by 5 bases and J by 0 bases, with 13 bases between them. CDR3 loop: CASSRVQPSNYGYTF. CDR3 in DNA: TGTGCCAGCAGCCGGGTCCAGCCCTCTAACTATGGCTACACCTTC. The full variable domain, in which reference TRBV7-2 and TRBJ1-2 provide the parts outside the CDR3, is GAGVSQSPSNKVTEKGKDVELRCDPISGHTALYWYRQSLGQGLEFLIYFQGNSAPDKSGLPSDRFSAERTGGSVSTLTIQRTQQEDSAVYLCASSRVQPSNYGYTFGSGTRLTVV.